This TCR beta chain was obtained from a study of cytomegalovirus exposure and HLA in healthy donors. V lost 4 bases to trimming and J lost 5 bases; unmatched junction nucleotides: 13. Germline-derived CDR1 and CDR2 are MGHRA and YSYEKL. CDR3 size: 16 residues. As for this clone: No antigen is known for it.

Both 60 Vbeta primers and 13 Jbeta primers went into the PCR. Profiling relied on immunoSEQ multiplex PCR, and the TCRdb table lists in-frame clones only, not all of them. The sample lists 150,000 to 200,000 clones; 68% were seen once. General study findings and limits: The investigators catalogued 150 to 200 TCR beta chains as cytomegalovirus-associated.

What was sequenced was PBMCs. The chain employs TRBV4-1 and TRBJ1-2, with 7 bases identical to TRBD1. The TCR comes from a woman between 40 and 50 years old in good health and CMV-seropositive. This CDR3 reads CASSPLRGGQAYGYTF. CDR3 DNA: TGCGCCAGCAGCCCTTTGAGGGGAGGACAGGCTTATGGCTACACCTTC.